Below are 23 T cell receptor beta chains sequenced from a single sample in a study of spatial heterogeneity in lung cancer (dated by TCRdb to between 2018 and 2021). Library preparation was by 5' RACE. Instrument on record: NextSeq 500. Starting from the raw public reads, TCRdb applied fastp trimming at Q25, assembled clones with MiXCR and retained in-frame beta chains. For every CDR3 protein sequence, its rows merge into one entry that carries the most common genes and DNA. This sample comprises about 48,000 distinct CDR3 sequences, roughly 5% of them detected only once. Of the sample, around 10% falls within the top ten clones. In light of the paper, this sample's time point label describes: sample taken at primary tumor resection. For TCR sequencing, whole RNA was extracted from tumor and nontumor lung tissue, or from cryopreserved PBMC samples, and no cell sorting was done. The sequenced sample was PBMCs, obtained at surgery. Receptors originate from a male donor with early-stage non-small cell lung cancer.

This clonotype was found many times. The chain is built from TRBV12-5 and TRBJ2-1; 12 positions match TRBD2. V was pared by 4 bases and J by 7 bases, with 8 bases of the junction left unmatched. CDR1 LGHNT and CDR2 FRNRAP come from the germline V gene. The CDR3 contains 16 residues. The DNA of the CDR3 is TGTGCTAGTGGTTCCCTCCGACTAGCGGGAGATAATGAGCAGTTCTTC. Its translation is CASGSLRLAGDNEQFF. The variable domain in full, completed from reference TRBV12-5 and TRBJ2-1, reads DARVTQTPRHKVTEMGQEVTMRCQPILGHNTVFWYRQTMMQGLELLAYFRNRAPLDDSGMPKDRFSAEMPDATLATLKIQPSEPRDSAVYFCASGSLRLAGDNEQFFGPGTRLTVL.

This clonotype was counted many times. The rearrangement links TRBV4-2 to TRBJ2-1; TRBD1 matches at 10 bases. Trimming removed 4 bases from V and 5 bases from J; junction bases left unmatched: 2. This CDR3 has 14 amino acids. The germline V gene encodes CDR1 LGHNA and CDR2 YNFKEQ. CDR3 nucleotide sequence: TGTGCCAGCAGCCGGGGGACAGGGGACAATGAGCAGTTCTTC. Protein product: CASSRGTGDNEQFF.

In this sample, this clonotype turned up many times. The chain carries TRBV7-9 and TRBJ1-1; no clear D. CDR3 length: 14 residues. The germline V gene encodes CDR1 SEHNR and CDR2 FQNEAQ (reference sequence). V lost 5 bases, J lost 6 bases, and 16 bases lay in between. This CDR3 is CASSPGPTPAEAFF. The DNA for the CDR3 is TGTGCCAGCAGCCCCGGCCCGACCCCCGCTGAAGCTTTCTTT.

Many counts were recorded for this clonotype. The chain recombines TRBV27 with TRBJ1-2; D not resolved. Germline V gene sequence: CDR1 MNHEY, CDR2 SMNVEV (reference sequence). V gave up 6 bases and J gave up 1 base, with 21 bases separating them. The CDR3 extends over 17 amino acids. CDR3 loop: CASRPRPLPRINYGYTF. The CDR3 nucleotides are TGTGCCAGCAGGCCCAGACCCCTGCCGCGGATTAACTATGGCTACACCTTC.

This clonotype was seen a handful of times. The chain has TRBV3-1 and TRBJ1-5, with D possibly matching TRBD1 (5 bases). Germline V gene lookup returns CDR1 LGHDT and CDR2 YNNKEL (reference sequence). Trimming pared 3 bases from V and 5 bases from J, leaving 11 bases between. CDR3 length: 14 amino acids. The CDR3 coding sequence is TGTGCCAGCAGCCACTCAGGGAGAGATCAGCCCCAGCATTTT. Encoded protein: CASSHSGRDQPQHF.

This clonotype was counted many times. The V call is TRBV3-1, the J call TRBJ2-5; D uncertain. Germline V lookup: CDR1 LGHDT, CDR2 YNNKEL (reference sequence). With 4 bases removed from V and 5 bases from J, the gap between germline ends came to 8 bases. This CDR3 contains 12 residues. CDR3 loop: CASSPSRETQYF. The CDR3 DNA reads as TGTGCCAGCAGCCCGAGTAGGGAGACCCAGTACTTC.

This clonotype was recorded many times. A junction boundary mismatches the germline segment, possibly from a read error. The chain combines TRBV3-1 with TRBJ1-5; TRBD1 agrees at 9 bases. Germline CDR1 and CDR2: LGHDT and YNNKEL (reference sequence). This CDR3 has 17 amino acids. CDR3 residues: CASSKDPPGQGTGPQHF. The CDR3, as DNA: TGTGCCAGCAGCAAAGATCCCCCGGGACAGGGCACGGGGCCCCAGCATTTT.

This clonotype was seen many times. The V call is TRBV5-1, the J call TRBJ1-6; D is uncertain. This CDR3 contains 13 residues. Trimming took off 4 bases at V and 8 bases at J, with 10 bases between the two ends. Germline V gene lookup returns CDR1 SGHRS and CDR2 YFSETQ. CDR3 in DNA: TGCGCCAGCAGCCCCGTCACTGATTCACCCCTCCACTTT. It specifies CASSPVTDSPLHF.

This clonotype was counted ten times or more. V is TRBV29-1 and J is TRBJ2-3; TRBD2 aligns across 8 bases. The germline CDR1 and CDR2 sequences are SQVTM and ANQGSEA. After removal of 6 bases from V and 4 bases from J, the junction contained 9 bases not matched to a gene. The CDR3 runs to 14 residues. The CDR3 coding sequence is TGCAGCGTCCGAGCGGGAGAGACGTCAGATACGCAGTATTTT. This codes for CSVRAGETSDTQYF.

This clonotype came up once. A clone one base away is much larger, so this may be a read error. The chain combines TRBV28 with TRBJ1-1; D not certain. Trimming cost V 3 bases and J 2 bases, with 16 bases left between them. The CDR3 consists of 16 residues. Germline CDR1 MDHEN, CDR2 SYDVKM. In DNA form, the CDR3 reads TGTGCCAGCAGTTTGGGCCGGGCAGAGGGAAACACTGAAGCTTTCTTT. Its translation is CASSLGRAEGNTEAFF.

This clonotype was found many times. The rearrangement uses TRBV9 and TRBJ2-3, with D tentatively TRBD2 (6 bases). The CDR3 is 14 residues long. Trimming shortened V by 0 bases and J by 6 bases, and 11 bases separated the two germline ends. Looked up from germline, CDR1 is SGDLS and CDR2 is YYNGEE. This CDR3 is CASSVGSGQDTQYF. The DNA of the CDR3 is TGTGCCAGCAGCGTAGGTAGCGGCCAGGATACGCAGTATTTT.

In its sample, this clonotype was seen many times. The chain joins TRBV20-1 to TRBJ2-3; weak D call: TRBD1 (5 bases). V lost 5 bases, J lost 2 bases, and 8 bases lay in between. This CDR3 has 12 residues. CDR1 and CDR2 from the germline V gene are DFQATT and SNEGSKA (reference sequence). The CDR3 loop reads CSAAGHTDTQYF. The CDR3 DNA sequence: TGCAGTGCTGCAGGGCACACAGATACGCAGTATTTT.

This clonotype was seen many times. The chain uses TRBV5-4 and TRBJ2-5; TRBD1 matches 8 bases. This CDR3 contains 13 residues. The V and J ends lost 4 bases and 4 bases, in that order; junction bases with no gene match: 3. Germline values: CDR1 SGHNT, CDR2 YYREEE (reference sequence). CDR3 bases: TGTGCCAGCAGCCGGACAGGGATAGAGACCCAGTACTTC. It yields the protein CASSRTGIETQYF.

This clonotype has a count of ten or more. DNA for the CDR3: TGTGCCAGCAGTTACAACGTGGCCTACGAGCAGTACTTC. Its translation: CASSYNVAYEQYF. The chain joins TRBV6-6 to TRBJ2-7; D call uncertain. This CDR3 spans 13 amino acids. Germline CDR1 is MNHNY and CDR2 is SVGAGI (reference sequence). Trimming cost V 2 bases and J 2 bases, with 7 bases left between them.

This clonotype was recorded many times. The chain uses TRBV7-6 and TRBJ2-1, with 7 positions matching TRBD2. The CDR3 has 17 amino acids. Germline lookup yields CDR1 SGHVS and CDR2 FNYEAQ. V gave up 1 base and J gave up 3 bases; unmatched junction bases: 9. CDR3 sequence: CASSLVAGTTGYNEQFF. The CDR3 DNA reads TGTGCCAGCAGCTTAGTCGCCGGGACTACCGGCTACAATGAGCAGTTCTTC. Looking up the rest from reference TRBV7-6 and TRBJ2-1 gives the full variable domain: GAGVSQSPRYKVTKRGQDVALRCDPISGHVSLYWYRQALGQGPEFLTYFNYEAQQDKSGLPNDRFSAERPEGSISTLTIQRTEQRDSAMYRCASSLVAGTTGYNEQFFGPGTRLTVL.

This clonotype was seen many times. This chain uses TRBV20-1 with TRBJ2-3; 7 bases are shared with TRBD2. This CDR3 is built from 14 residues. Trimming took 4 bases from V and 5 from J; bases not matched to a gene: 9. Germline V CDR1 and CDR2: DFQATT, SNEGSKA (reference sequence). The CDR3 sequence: CSAKREGLRDTQYF. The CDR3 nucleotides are TGCAGTGCTAAAAGGGAGGGCCTCAGAGATACGCAGTATTTT.

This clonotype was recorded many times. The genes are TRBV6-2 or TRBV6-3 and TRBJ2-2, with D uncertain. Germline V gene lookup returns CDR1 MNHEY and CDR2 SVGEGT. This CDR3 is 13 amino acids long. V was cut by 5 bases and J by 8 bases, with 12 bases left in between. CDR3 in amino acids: CASSQSPTGELFF. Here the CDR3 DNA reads TGTGCCAGCAGTCAATCTCCGACGGGGGAGCTGTTTTTT.

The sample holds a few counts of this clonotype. CDR3 amino acids: CASTHGQGETQYF. DNA of the CDR3: TGTGCCAGTACCCACGGGCAAGGAGAGACCCAGTACTTC. The chain combines TRBV19 with TRBJ2-5, with unresolved D. The CDR3 contains 13 residues. Germline V CDR1 and CDR2: LNHDA, SQIVND (reference sequence). V was trimmed by 7 bases and J by 4 bases, leaving 13 bases between them. The full variable domain, rest sourced from reference TRBV19 and TRBJ2-5, is DGGITQSPKYLFRKEGQNVTLSCEQNLNHDAMYWYRQDPGQGLRLIYYSQIVNDFQKGDIAEGYSVSREKKESFPLTVTSAQKNPTAFYLCASTHGQGETQYFGPGTRLLVL.

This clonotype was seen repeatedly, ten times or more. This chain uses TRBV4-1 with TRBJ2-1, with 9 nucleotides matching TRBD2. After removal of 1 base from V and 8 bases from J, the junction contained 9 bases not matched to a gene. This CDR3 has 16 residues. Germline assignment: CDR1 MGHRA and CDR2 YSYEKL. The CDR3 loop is CASSQGNLAGWDEQFF. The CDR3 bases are TGCGCCAGCAGCCAAGGGAACCTAGCGGGATGGGATGAGCAGTTCTTC.

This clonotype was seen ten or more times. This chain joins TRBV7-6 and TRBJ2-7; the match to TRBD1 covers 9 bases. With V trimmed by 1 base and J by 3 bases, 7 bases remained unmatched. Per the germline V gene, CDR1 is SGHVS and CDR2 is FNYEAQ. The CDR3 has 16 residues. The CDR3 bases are TGTGCCAGCAGCTTAGAGCCGGGACAGGGTTTCTACGAGCAGTACTTC. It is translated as CASSLEPGQGFYEQYF.

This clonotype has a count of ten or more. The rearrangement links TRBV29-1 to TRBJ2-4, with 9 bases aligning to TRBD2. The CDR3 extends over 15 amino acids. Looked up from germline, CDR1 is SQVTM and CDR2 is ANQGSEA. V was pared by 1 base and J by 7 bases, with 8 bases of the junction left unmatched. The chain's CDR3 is CSVEVGAGGPNIQYF. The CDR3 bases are TGCAGCGTTGAAGTAGGTGCGGGAGGGCCGAACATTCAGTACTTC.

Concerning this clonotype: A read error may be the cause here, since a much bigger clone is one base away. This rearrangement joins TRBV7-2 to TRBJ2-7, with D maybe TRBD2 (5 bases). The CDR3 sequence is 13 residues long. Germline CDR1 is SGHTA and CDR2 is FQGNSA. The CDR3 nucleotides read TGTGCCAGCACCCGGCGCGGGTCCTGCGAGCAGTACTTC. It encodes CASTRRGSCEQYF.

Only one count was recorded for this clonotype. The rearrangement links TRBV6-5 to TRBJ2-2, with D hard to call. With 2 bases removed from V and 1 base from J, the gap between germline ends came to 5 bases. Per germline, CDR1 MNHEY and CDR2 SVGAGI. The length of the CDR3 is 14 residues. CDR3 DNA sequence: TGTGCCAGCAGTTACGGGCTGAACACCGGGGAGCTGTTTTTT. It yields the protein CASSYGLNTGELFF.